The 28 T cell receptor beta chains listed next were all sequenced from one sample in a study of T cell responses to AZD1222 COVID-19 vaccine. Sequenced by immunoSEQ multiplex PCR; TCRdb stores in-frame clones only, minus some. The table has some 120,000 clones, around 87% seen once. This specimen was peripheral blood, taken on day 0 of AZD1222 vaccination. The receptors were gathered from an adult in good health.

The rearrangement links TRBV29-1 to TRBJ2-5; TRBD1 might be the D (6 bases). The CDR3 is 13 residues long. Per the germline V gene, CDR1 is SQVTM and CDR2 is ANQGSEA. Deletions cut 4 bases from V and 7 bases from J, with 16 bases between. CDR3 bases: TGCAGCGTTGCCGGACAGCAAAGGGGGACCCAGTACTTC. Translation: CSVAGQQRGTQYF.

The chain employs TRBV15 and TRBJ1-2; 7 bases align to TRBD1. Germline CDR1 LNHNV, CDR2 YYDKDF (reference sequence). J was trimmed by 2 bases and V by 9 bases; bases with no gene match: 6. The CDR3 loop spans 13 amino acids. CDR3 nucleotide sequence: TGTGCCACGACAACGACAGGGAACTATGGCTACACCTTC. This sequence encodes CATTTTGNYGYTF.

V usage is TRBV2 and J usage is TRBJ1-5, with 9 positions matching TRBD1. With 1 base clipped from V and 7 bases from J, the junction kept 5 bases outside the gene matches. Germline-derived CDR1 and CDR2 are SNHLY and FYNNEI. The CDR3 has 15 residues. CDR3 nucleotide sequence: TGTGCCAGCAGTGAAGACAGGGGGCGGGAGCAGCCCCAGCATTTT. It translates to CASSEDRGREQPQHF. The full variable domain, its missing parts supplied by reference TRBV2 and TRBJ1-5, is EPEVTQTPSHQVTQMGQEVILRCVPISNHLYFYWYRQILGQKVEFLVSFYNNEISEKSEIFDDQFSVERPDGSNFTLKIRSTKLEDSAMYFCASSEDRGREQPQHFGDGTRLSIL.

The chain recombines TRBV30 with TRBJ2-1, with D perhaps TRBD1 (5 bases). V was shortened by 0 bases and J by 9 bases, with 12 bases between the two germline ends. The germline CDR1 and CDR2 sequences are GTSNPN and SVGIG (reference sequence). The CDR3 spans 13 residues. The DNA for the CDR3 is TGTGCCTGGAGTGTAGGAAAGGGGATTGAGCAGTTCTTC. This encodes CAWSVGKGIEQFF.

The rearrangement links TRBV7-3 to TRBJ1-3; D is possibly TRBD1 (5 bases). The CDR3 runs 15 residues. The germline V and J ends were trimmed by 2 bases and 0 bases, with 8 bases remaining between them. Per germline, CDR1 SGHTA and CDR2 FQGTGA. The chain's CDR3 is CASSLQGYSGNTIYF. CDR3 nucleotide sequence: TGTGCCAGCAGCTTACAGGGTTACTCTGGAAACACCATATATTTT.

The chain uses TRBV11-2 and TRBJ1-3; D gene unclear. Germline values: CDR1 SGHAT, CDR2 FQNNGV. The CDR3 spans 14 residues. The V gene lost 3 bases and the J gene lost 0 bases, with 6 bases spanning the gap. CDR3 sequence (DNA): TGTGCCAGCAGCTTGGGCTACTCTGGAAACACCATATATTTT. Its protein product is CASSLGYSGNTIYF.

CDR3 loop: CASSQDGTTIPYGYTF. The CDR3 nucleotides are TGTGCCAGCAGCCAAGACGGGACAACCATACCTTATGGCTACACCTTC. V usage is TRBV3-1 (or the pseudogene TRBV3-2) and J usage is TRBJ1-2; D might be TRBD1 (6 bases). Germline CDR1 and CDR2: LGHDT and YNNKEL (reference sequence). Trimming cost V 0 bases and J 5 bases, with 16 bases left between them. CDR3 size: 16 residues.

The genes are TRBV7-2 and TRBJ2-1; D possibly corresponds to TRBD2 (5 bases). The V gene's germline CDR1 is SGHTA and CDR2 FQGNSA. This CDR3 comprises 15 residues. V was trimmed by 5 bases and J by 1 base, leaving 12 bases between them. CDR3 bases: TGTGCCAGCAGCCCCGCGAGGGAGTCCTACAATGAGCAGTTCTTC. It translates to CASSPARESYNEQFF.

The rearrangement uses TRBV7-2 and TRBJ1-5; D gene unclear. The CDR3 totals 15 residues. With 2 bases removed from V and 1 base from J, the gap between germline ends came to 9 bases. The germline gives CDR1 SGHTA, CDR2 FQGNSA. CDR3 DNA: TGTGCCAGCAGCTTACGAGGGTTAAGCAATCAGCCCCAGCATTTT. It specifies CASSLRGLSNQPQHF.

The chain joins TRBV10-3 to TRBJ1-2; D uncertain. The germline V gene has CDR1 ENHRY and CDR2 SYGVKD. Trimming took off 2 bases at V and 4 bases at J, with 8 bases between the two ends. The CDR3 sequence is 13 residues long. CDR3 protein: CAISELGSYGYTF. The DNA of the CDR3 is TGTGCCATCAGTGAGCTGGGGTCCTATGGCTACACCTTC.

This rearrangement joins TRBV9 to TRBJ2-5; the D is unclear. Per the germline V gene, CDR1 is SGDLS and CDR2 is YYNGEE. This CDR3 is 14 amino acids long. The ends were cut back, 0 bases at V and 3 bases at J, with 9 bases in the middle. The CDR3 loop is CASSVDPLKETQYF. The CDR3 region has the DNA TGTGCCAGCAGCGTAGATCCACTGAAAGAGACCCAGTACTTC.

This CDR3 is CASSPQQARTTGELFF. CDR3 coding DNA: TGTGCCAGCTCACCACAACAGGCTCGAACTACCGGGGAGCTGTTTTTT. The chain is built from TRBV18 and TRBJ2-2, with a possible D match to TRBD1 (5 bases). V lost 1 base and J lost 5, with 14 bases in between. The CDR3 extends over 16 amino acids. Germline V CDR1 and CDR2: KGHSH, LQKENI.

The genes are TRBV9 and TRBJ1-6, with 7 bases fitting TRBD1. Per germline, CDR1 SGDLS and CDR2 YYNGEE. Germline trimming cut 3 bases from V and 0 bases from J; bases unmatched to any gene: 3. CDR3 length: 16 residues. CDR3 residues: CASSGQGSSYNSPLHF. The CDR3 DNA reads as TGTGCCAGCAGCGGACAGGGAAGCTCCTATAATTCACCCCTCCACTTT. The whole variable domain, remainder taken from reference TRBV9 and TRBJ1-6, is DSGVTQTPKHLITATGQRVTLRCSPRSGDLSVYWYQQSLDQGLQFLIQYYNGEERAKGNILERFSAQQFPDLHSELNLSSLELGDSALYFCASSGQGSSYNSPLHFGNGTRLTVT.

This clone appeared once. This chain joins TRBV24-1 and TRBJ2-5, with D perhaps TRBD1 (5 bases). The CDR3 is 16 amino acids. Per germline, CDR1 KGHDR and CDR2 SFDVKD. Trimming left V 4 bases short and J 1 base short, with 15 bases between. The CDR3, as DNA: TGTGCCACCAGTGACTCCGACAGAAGACCCCAAGAGACCCAGTACTTC. Amino acid sequence: CATSDSDRRPQETQYF.

This chain uses TRBV6-1 with TRBJ1-4, with 12 bases identical to TRBD1. CDR1 and CDR2 (germline): MNHNS, SASEGT. V was clipped by 3 bases and J by 8 bases; unmatched bases: 4. The CDR3 has 15 residues. The CDR3 protein is CASSEGTGGGEKLFF. The DNA for the CDR3 is TGTGCCAGCAGTGAGGGGACAGGGGGCGGCGAAAAACTGTTTTTT.

The V gene is TRBV9, the J gene TRBJ2-2, with D perhaps matching TRBD1 (7 bases). The germline CDR1 and CDR2 sequences are SGDLS and YYNGEE. The CDR3 sequence is 16 residues long. Trimming removed 1 base at V and 2 bases at J, with 12 bases between. CDR3 protein: CASSVRGRDNTGELFF. CDR3 in DNA: TGTGCCAGCAGCGTAAGGGGGCGGGACAACACCGGGGAGCTGTTTTTT.

The V and J genes are TRBV7-9 and TRBJ2-7; D may correspond to TRBD1 or TRBD2 (6 bases each). The CDR3 consists of 15 residues. Trimming removed 4 bases from V and 4 bases from J, with 17 bases in between. Germline loops: CDR1 SEHNR, CDR2 FQNEAQ (reference sequence). In DNA, the CDR3 is TGTGCCAGCAGCTGGGGGGCAGGGGCGGCATACGAGCAGTACTTC. Residues: CASSWGAGAAYEQYF.

This clone was picked up a small number of times. This rearrangement joins TRBV28 to TRBJ1-5; the D gene is possibly TRBD1 (6 bases). This CDR3 spans 15 amino acids. The ends were cut back, 6 bases at V and 6 bases at J, with 18 bases in the middle. Germline-derived CDR1 and CDR2 are MDHEN and SYDVKM. CDR3 bases: TGTGCCAGCAGGGAAAACGCAGGGGAGGCTCAGCCCCAGCATTTT. The encoded protein is CASRENAGEAQPQHF.

The genes are TRBV27 and TRBJ2-7, with a weak D call TRBD2 (5 bases). The germline V gene has CDR1 MNHEY and CDR2 SMNVEV (reference sequence). This CDR3 spans 13 amino acids. Trimming pared 7 bases from V and 2 bases from J, leaving 12 bases between. CDR3: CASKRLGPYEQYF. DNA for the CDR3: TGTGCCAGCAAGCGGCTCGGTCCCTACGAGCAGTACTTC.

The V and J genes are TRBV19 and TRBJ1-4; TRBD1 matches 9 bases. Trimming at V came to 5 bases and at J to 8 bases, leaving 9 bases not matched to a gene. The CDR3 is 15 residues long. The V gene's germline CDR1 is LNHDA and CDR2 SQIVND (reference sequence). The CDR3 bases are TGTGCCAGTAGTGATCAACAGGGGGCCGGGGAAAAACTGTTTTTT. This translates into CASSDQQGAGEKLFF.

The chain has TRBV29-1 and TRBJ2-1; perhaps D is TRBD1 or TRBD2 (5 bases each). The CDR3 consists of 14 residues. Germline assignment: CDR1 SQVTM and CDR2 ANQGSEA. The V gene lost 3 bases and the J gene lost 6 bases, with 15 bases spanning the gap. In DNA form, the CDR3 reads TGCAGCGTTGAGAGTTGGGGCGCGGGCAATGAGCAGTTCTTC. Its protein product is CSVESWGAGNEQFF.

This chain joins TRBV5-4 and TRBJ2-7; 7 bases align to TRBD1. The CDR3 covers 15 residues. Germline CDR1 reads SGHNT; CDR2 reads YYREEE (reference sequence). V shed 4 bases and J 6 bases; nucleotides not matched to a gene: 13. The CDR3 DNA reads as TGTGCCAGCAGCCACGCCGGGACAGTTAGTCCCGAGCAGTACTTC. This codes for CASSHAGTVSPEQYF.

The chain links TRBV18 to TRBJ1-1; D unclear. The CDR3 is made up of 11 amino acids. V lost 3 bases to trimming and J lost 7 bases, with 6 bases between them. Per germline, CDR1 KGHSH and CDR2 LQKENI. Here the CDR3 reads CASSPEGEAFF. CDR3 nucleotides: TGTGCCAGCTCACCGGAGGGTGAAGCTTTCTTT.

V and J are TRBV5-1 and TRBJ1-1; 8 bases map to TRBD1. The length of the CDR3 is 16 residues. The J segment lost 3 bases and the V segment lost 0 bases, leaving 7 bases of the junction unmatched. CDR1 SGHRS and CDR2 YFSETQ come from the germline V gene. This CDR3 reads CASSLGQGAGYTEAFF. The CDR3 nucleotides read TGCGCCAGCAGCTTGGGGCAGGGGGCTGGGTACACTGAAGCTTTCTTT.

The genes are TRBV28 and TRBJ2-1; TRBD2 matches at 14 bases. Germline V lookup: CDR1 MDHEN, CDR2 SYDVKM. The CDR3 has 15 residues. The V and J ends lost 11 bases and 9 bases, in that order; junction bases with no gene match: 12. The CDR3 sequence: CAGSAGLAGGFEQFF. CDR3 nucleotides: TGTGCCGGTTCCGCAGGACTAGCGGGAGGATTTGAGCAGTTCTTC.

J is TRBJ2-7 and V is TRBV11-2; D gene uncertain. Deletions cut 0 bases from V and 3 bases from J, with 12 bases between. Germline V gene data show CDR1 as SGHAT and CDR2 as FQNNGV. This CDR3 has 15 residues. Written as DNA, the CDR3 is TGTGCCAGCAGCTTAGATTGGTCGCAAGGCTACGAGCAGTACTTC. Its protein is CASSLDWSQGYEQYF.

The chain is built from TRBV27 and TRBJ2-2, with D maybe TRBD1 (5 bases). V was cut by 1 base and J by 4 bases, with 13 bases left in between. From germline, CDR1 is MNHEY and CDR2 SMNVEV (reference sequence). The CDR3 length is 16 residues. Here the CDR3 reads CASSLWAGPGTGELFF. In DNA form, the CDR3 reads TGTGCCAGCAGTTTATGGGCAGGGCCGGGCACCGGGGAGCTGTTTTTT.

CDR3 DNA sequence: TGTGCCAGCACTCTAGTAGGCATGAACACTGAAGCTTTCTTT. This encodes CASTLVGMNTEAFF. V gene TRBV28 combines with J gene TRBJ1-1; no clear D. The CDR3 runs 14 residues. CDR1 is MDHEN and CDR2 is SYDVKM in the germline V gene. V lost 7 bases and J lost 0, with 12 bases in between. The complete variable domain, with remaining parts taken from reference TRBV28 and TRBJ1-1, reads DVKVTQSSRYLVKRTGEKVFLECVQDMDHENMFWYRQDPGLGLRLIYFSYDVKMKEKGDIPEGYSVSREKKERFSLILESASTNQTSMYLCASTLVGMNTEAFFGQGTRLTVV.